This paragraph reports one T cell receptor (beta chain). Germline V gene data show CDR1 as SGHRS and CDR2 as YFSETQ. V lost 3 bases, J lost 2 bases, and 3 bases stayed unmatched. The CDR3 has 14 amino acids. Sequencing was performed with immunoSEQ multiplex PCR; in TCRdb, only in-frame clones are kept and a portion is missing. The table has fewer than 150,000 clones, about 70% seen once. This entry is derived from a study of shared clonotypes between healthy human individuals. Study-level background: Those who served as donors were a couple of women and three men between the ages of 18 and 49.

This sequence originates from a woman aged 25 to 39 in good health. The sample was memory CD8+ T cells sorted from blood. Specified subset: CD45RO+ cells pooled with CCR7-negative TemRA cells. The V and J genes are TRBV5-1 and TRBJ2-3; 7 nucleotides align to TRBD1. The CDR3: CASSSGQFTDTQYF. CDR3 coding DNA: TGCGCCAGCAGCTCGGGACAGTTCACAGATACGCAGTATTTT.